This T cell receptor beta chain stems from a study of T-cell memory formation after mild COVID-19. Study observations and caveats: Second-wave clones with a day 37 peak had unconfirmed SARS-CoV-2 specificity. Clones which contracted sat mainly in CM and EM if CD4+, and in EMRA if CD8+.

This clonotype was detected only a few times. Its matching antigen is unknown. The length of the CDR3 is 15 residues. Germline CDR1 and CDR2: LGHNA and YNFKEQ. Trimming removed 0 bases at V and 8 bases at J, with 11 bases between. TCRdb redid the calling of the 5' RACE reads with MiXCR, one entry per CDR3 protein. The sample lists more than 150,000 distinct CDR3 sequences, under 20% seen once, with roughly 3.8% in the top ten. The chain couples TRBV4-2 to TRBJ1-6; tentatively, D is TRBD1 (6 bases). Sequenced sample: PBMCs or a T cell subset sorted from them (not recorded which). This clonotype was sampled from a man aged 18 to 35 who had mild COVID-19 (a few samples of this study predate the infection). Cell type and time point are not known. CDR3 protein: CASSQEAGEDSPLHF. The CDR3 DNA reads TGTGCCAGCAGCCAAGAGGCAGGGGAGGATTCACCCCTCCACTTT.